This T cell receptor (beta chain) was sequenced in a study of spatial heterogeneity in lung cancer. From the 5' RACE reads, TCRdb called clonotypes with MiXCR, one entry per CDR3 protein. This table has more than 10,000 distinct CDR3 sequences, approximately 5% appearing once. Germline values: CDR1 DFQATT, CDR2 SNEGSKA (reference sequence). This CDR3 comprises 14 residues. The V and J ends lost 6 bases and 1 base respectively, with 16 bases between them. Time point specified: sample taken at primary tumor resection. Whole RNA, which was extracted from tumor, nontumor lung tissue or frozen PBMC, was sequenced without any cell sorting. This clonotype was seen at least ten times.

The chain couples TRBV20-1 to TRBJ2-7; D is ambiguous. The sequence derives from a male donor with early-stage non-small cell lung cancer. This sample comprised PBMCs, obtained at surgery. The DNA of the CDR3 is TGCAGTGCAGATAAAAGTGGGCGTTCCTACGAGCAGTACTTC. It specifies CSADKSGRSYEQYF.